The 23 T cell receptor beta chains reported below all come from one sample, sequenced in a study of blood T cell repertoires in COVID-19. Sequencing was performed with immunoSEQ multiplex PCR; in TCRdb, only in-frame clones are kept and a portion is missing. The data show 130,000 to 150,000 clones, roughly 89% seen once. Sequencing used peripheral blood. The receptor set was obtained from a woman between 50 and 59 years old with acute or convalescent COVID-19.

The genes are TRBV24-1 and TRBJ1-2; 9 positions agree with TRBD1. Per germline, CDR1 KGHDR and CDR2 SFDVKD. V was clipped by 4 bases and J by 4 bases; unmatched bases: 6. The CDR3 extends over 15 amino acids. CDR3 amino acids: CATSDRTGALYGYTF. DNA of the CDR3: TGTGCCACCAGTGACCGGACAGGGGCCCTCTATGGCTACACCTTC.

V and J are TRBV29-1 and TRBJ1-1; 8 bases fit TRBD1. V shed 2 bases, J shed 11 bases, and the junction held 7 bases outside the gene matches. Germline values: CDR1 SQVTM, CDR2 ANQGSEA. The CDR3 covers 12 residues. CDR3 DNA sequence: TGCAGCGTTGAATACCAGGGGGCGGTTGCTTTCTTT. Amino acid sequence: CSVEYQGAVAFF.

The chain has TRBV2 and TRBJ2-3; TRBD2 agrees at 10 bases. From germline, CDR1 is SNHLY and CDR2 FYNNEI. The CDR3 has 15 residues. V was clipped by 4 bases and J by 5 bases; unmatched bases: 6. The CDR3 sequence is CASSGSSGSIDTQYF. CDR3 DNA: TGTGCCAGCAGTGGATCTAGCGGGAGTATAGATACGCAGTATTTT.

This clone was counted a few times. The rearrangement uses TRBV7-8 and TRBJ1-1; weak D call: TRBD1 (5 bases). The V end was cut by 5 bases, the J end by 3 bases, with 19 bases between. Germline CDR1 reads SGHVS; CDR2 reads FQNEAQ. This CDR3 has 16 residues. The CDR3: CASSPGGAGWDTEAFF. The CDR3 nucleotides are TGTGCCAGCAGCCCAGGTGGGGCTGGATGGGACACTGAAGCTTTCTTT.

V gene TRBV29-1 combines with J gene TRBJ2-1; D may be TRBD1 (7 bases). The CDR3 runs to 13 residues. From germline, CDR1 is SQVTM and CDR2 ANQGSEA. V lost 3 bases to trimming and J lost 3 bases, with 9 bases between them. CDR3 amino acids: CSVDRGVYNEQFF. The CDR3 DNA is TGCAGCGTTGACAGGGGGGTCTACAATGAGCAGTTCTTC.

This chain links TRBV5-1 with TRBJ1-1; 9 bases are shared with TRBD1. V shed 1 base and J 1 base; nucleotides not matched to a gene: 5. CDR1 is SGHRS, CDR2 YFSETQ, per germline. The CDR3 runs to 16 residues. The CDR3 bases are TGCGCCAGCAGCTTGTGGACAGGGGAAAAGAACACTGAAGCTTTCTTT. As protein: CASSLWTGEKNTEAFF. The variable domain in full, completed from reference TRBV5-1 and TRBJ1-1, reads KAGVTQTPRYLIKTRGQQVTLSCSPISGHRSVSWYQQTPGQGLQFLFEYFSETQRNKGNFPGRFSGRQFSNSRSEMNVSTLELGDSALYLCASSLWTGEKNTEAFFGQGTRLTVV.

V is TRBV6-1 and J is TRBJ2-7; possible D gene TRBD1, 6 bases. CDR3 length: 16 amino acids. The germline V gene has CDR1 MNHNS and CDR2 SASEGT. The germline V and J ends were trimmed by 4 bases and 6 bases, with 22 bases remaining between them. The CDR3 DNA sequence: TGTGCCAGCAGTGGCGTAACAGGGACCCTTTTCCGCGAGCAGTACTTC. Amino acid sequence: CASSGVTGTLFREQYF.

CDR3 residues: CASSLVGGQETQYF. DNA for the CDR3: TGCGCCAGCAGCTTGGTTGGCGGTCAAGAGACCCAGTACTTC. The chain joins TRBV5-1 to TRBJ2-5; D unclear. The CDR3 length is 14 residues. The germline V gene has CDR1 SGHRS and CDR2 YFSETQ. V dropped 0 bases and J dropped 2 bases, with 8 bases sitting between them.

Points on this clone: Distinct nucleotide sequences in the sample also encode this CDR3. The chain combines TRBV12-3 or TRBV12-4 with TRBJ2-7; no reliable D call. The CDR3 length is 11 residues. Between the trimmed V and J ends, which lost 5 bases and 4 bases, there was a span of 6 bases. The CDR3 is CASSPLYEQYF. The DNA for the CDR3 is TGTGCCAGCAGTCCCTTGTACGAGCAGTACTTC.

The J gene is TRBJ2-1, the V gene TRBV7-8, with D possibly TRBD2 on 6 matching bases. V lost 5 bases and J 6 bases, leaving 17 bases between the germline ends. CDR1 is SGHVS and CDR2 is FQNEAQ in the germline V gene. The CDR3 has 15 residues. Written as DNA, the CDR3 is TGTGCCAGCAGCACCCGGACCGGGAGAGGCAATGAGCAGTTCTTC. This encodes CASSTRTGRGNEQFF.

The sample holds one count of this clone. The V and J genes are TRBV15 and TRBJ1-2; D ambiguous. The CDR3 spans 14 residues. Deletions cut 5 bases from V and 0 bases from J, with 10 bases between. The germline gives CDR1 LNHNV, CDR2 YYDKDF (reference sequence). The CDR3 is CATSREYSNYGYTF. In DNA, the CDR3 is TGTGCCACCAGCCGGGAATATTCTAACTATGGCTACACCTTC. Full variable domain (remainder filled in from reference TRBV15 and TRBJ1-2): DAMVIQNPRYQVTQFGKPVTLSCSQTLNHNVMYWYQQKSSQAPKLLFHYYDKDFNNEADTPDNFQSRRPNTSFCFLDIRSPGLGDTAMYLCATSREYSNYGYTFGSGTRLTVV.

This chain links TRBV28 with TRBJ2-7; 8 bases fit TRBD1. The CDR3 extends over 16 amino acids. V was clipped by 6 bases and J by 3 bases; unmatched bases: 13. Germline-derived CDR1 and CDR2 are MDHEN and SYDVKM. This CDR3 is CASRSRGHGQGYEQYF. The CDR3 DNA sequence: TGTGCCAGCAGAAGTCGAGGCCATGGACAGGGCTACGAGCAGTACTTC.

V and J are TRBV27 and TRBJ1-1, with no clear D. Germline loops: CDR1 MNHEY, CDR2 SMNVEV (reference sequence). This CDR3 contains 15 residues. The germline V and J ends were trimmed by 1 base and 1 base, with 10 bases remaining between them. The CDR3: CASSLYPDWNTEAFF. CDR3 nucleotides: TGTGCCAGCAGTTTATACCCGGACTGGAACACTGAAGCTTTCTTT.

This clone showed up just a few times. The CDR3 reads CASRSDRVNTEAFF. The CDR3 nucleotides are TGTGCCAGCAGAAGCGACAGAGTGAACACTGAAGCTTTCTTT. The rearrangement uses TRBV3-1 (or the pseudogene TRBV3-2) and TRBJ1-1; perhaps TRBD1 as D (5 bases). V lost 6 bases and J lost 0, with 11 bases in between. Germline V lookup: CDR1 LGHDT, CDR2 YNNKEL (reference sequence). This CDR3 has 14 residues.

This chain links TRBV11-3 with TRBJ2-7; D call uncertain. The germline V and J ends were trimmed by 3 bases and 6 bases, with 9 bases remaining between them. Germline-derived CDR1 and CDR2 are SGHNT and YENEEA. The CDR3 runs 12 residues. CDR3 loop: CASSLPRSEQYF. DNA for the CDR3: TGTGCCAGCAGCTTGCCGAGGAGCGAGCAGTACTTC.

This chain connects TRBV30 to TRBJ1-6, with 8 positions matching TRBD1. J was trimmed by 3 bases and V by 2 bases; bases with no gene match: 3. This CDR3 spans 15 amino acids. Germline CDR1 is GTSNPN and CDR2 is SVGIG (reference sequence). DNA for the CDR3: TGTGCCTGGAGTTTCGGACAGGGCTATAATTCACCCCTCCACTTT. As protein: CAWSFGQGYNSPLHF.

The J gene is TRBJ2-7, the V gene TRBV6-6; 7 bases line up with TRBD1. Germline-derived CDR1 and CDR2 are MNHNY and SVGAGI (reference sequence). This CDR3 spans 13 amino acids. V shed 6 bases, J shed 6 bases, and the junction held 8 bases outside the gene matches. The CDR3 region has the DNA TGTGCCAGCAGGTCCCTGACAGGGAGCGAGCAGTACTTC. As protein: CASRSLTGSEQYF.

J is TRBJ1-2 and V is TRBV3-1 (or the pseudogene TRBV3-2); D gene ambiguous. Germline V lookup: CDR1 LGHDT, CDR2 YNNKEL (reference sequence). The CDR3 has 14 amino acids. Trimming stripped 0 bases from V and 4 bases from J, with 9 bases between. CDR3 region: CASSQDGQVYGYTF. As DNA, the CDR3 is TGTGCCAGCAGCCAAGATGGGCAGGTCTATGGCTACACCTTC.

This clone appeared once. The rearrangement links TRBV5-5 to TRBJ1-2; 9 bases map to TRBD1. J was trimmed by 0 bases and V by 2 bases; bases with no gene match: 8. Germline CDR1 reads SGHKS; CDR2 reads YYEKEE (reference sequence). The CDR3 loop spans 17 amino acids. The CDR3 protein is CASSFEGQGTPNYGYTF. CDR3 in DNA: TGTGCCAGCAGCTTCGAAGGACAGGGGACGCCTAACTATGGCTACACCTTC.

The rearrangement links TRBV30 to TRBJ1-1; a weak D match, TRBD1 (5 bases). V shed 5 bases and J shed 1 base, with 11 bases lying between them. Germline V gives CDR1 GTSNPN, CDR2 SVGIG (reference sequence). The CDR3 runs to 13 residues. CDR3 sequence: CAWDDRPNTEAFF. CDR3 bases: TGTGCCTGGGATGACAGACCGAACACTGAAGCTTTCTTT.

The V and J genes are TRBV19 and TRBJ1-3; the D is unclear. V was clipped by 4 bases and J by 0 bases, with 10 bases between them. The CDR3 runs to 15 residues. The V gene's germline CDR1 is LNHDA and CDR2 SQIVND (reference sequence). The CDR3 sequence is CASSTDLYSGNTIYF. CDR3 DNA: TGTGCCAGTAGTACAGACCTCTACTCTGGAAACACCATATATTTT.

V and J are TRBV19 and TRBJ1-4; TRBD1 agrees at 8 bases. The CDR3 is made up of 15 amino acids. Trimming took 4 bases from V and 7 from J; bases not matched to a gene: 8. Germline V gene data show CDR1 as LNHDA and CDR2 as SQIVND (reference sequence). CDR3 coding DNA: TGTGCCAGTAGTAACTCAGGGGGCGCGTTTGAAAAACTGTTTTTT. Translation: CASSNSGGAFEKLFF.

The chain combines TRBV29-1 with TRBJ2-3; 8 bases fit TRBD1. CDR1 and CDR2 from the germline V gene are SQVTM and ANQGSEA. After removal of 4 bases from V and 2 bases from J, the junction contained 8 bases not matched to a gene. CDR3 size: 15 residues. CDR3 protein: CSVGLTGGVTDTQYF. The CDR3 region has the DNA TGCAGCGTTGGTCTTACAGGGGGAGTCACAGATACGCAGTATTTT.